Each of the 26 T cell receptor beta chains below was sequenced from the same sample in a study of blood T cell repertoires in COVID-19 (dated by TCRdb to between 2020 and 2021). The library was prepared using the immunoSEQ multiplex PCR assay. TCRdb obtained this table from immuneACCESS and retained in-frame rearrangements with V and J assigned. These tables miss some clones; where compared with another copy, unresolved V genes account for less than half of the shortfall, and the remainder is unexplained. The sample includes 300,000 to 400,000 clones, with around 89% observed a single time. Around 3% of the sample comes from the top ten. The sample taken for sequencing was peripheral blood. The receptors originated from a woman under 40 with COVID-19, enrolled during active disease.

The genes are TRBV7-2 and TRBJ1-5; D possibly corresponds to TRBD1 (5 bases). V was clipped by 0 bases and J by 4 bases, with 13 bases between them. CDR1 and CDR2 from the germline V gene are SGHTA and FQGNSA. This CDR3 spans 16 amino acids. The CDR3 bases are TGTGCCAGCAGCTTAGCGGGACTGTTCCATAATCAGCCCCAGCATTTT. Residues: CASSLAGLFHNQPQHF.

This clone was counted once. The CDR3: CASSPDRGDTEAFF. In DNA, the CDR3 is TGTGCCAGCAGCCCGGACAGGGGGGACACTGAAGCTTTCTTT. The V call is TRBV11-1, the J call TRBJ1-1, with TRBD1 identical over 10 bases. V lost 5 bases and J lost 3; bases outside the gene matches: 3. Germline lookup yields CDR1 SGHAT and CDR2 FQDESV (reference sequence). CDR3 length equals 14 residues.

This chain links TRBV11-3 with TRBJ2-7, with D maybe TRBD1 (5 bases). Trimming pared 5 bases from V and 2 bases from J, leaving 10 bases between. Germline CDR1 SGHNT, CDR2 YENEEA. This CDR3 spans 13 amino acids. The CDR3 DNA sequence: TGTGCCAGCAGCCCCGACAGAACCTACGAGCAGTACTTC. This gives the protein CASSPDRTYEQYF.

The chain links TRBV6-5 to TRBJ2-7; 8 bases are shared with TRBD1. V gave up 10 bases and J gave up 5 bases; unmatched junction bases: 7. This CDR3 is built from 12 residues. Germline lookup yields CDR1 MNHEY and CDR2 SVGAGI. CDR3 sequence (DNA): TGTGCCACCGGACAGGGTCGGAACGAGCAGTACTTC. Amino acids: CATGQGRNEQYF.

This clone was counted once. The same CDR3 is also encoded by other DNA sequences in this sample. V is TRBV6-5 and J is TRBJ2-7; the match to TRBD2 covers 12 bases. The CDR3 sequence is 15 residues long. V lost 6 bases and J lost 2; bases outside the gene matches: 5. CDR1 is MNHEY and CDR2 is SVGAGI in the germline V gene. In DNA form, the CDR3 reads TGTGCCAGCAGCCCGACTAGCGGGGGCCCCTACGAGCAGTACTTC. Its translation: CASSPTSGGPYEQYF.

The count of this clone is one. The CDR3 DNA reads TGTGCCAGCGGGTTAGGTCGGTTCTTC. Amino acid sequence: CASGLGRFF. The gene calls are TRBV7-6 and TRBJ2-1; D not resolved. Trimming took off 8 bases at V and 15 bases at J, with 11 bases between the two ends. The germline gives CDR1 SGHVS, CDR2 FNYEAQ. The CDR3 length is 9 residues.

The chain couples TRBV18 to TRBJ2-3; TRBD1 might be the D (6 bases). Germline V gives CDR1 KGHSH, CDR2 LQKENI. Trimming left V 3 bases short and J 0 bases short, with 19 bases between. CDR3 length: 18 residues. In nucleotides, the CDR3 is TGTGCCAGCTCACCGAGAAAGAACAGGGATAATAGCACAGATACGCAGTATTTT. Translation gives CASSPRKNRDNSTDTQYF.

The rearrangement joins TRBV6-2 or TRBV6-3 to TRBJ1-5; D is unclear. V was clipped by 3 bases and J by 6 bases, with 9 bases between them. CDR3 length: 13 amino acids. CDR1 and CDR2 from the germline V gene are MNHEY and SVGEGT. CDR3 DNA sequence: TGTGCCAGCAGTTATGAGCCCGGTCAGCCCCAGCATTTT. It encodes CASSYEPGQPQHF.

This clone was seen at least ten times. CDR3 residues: CSVPASGGSNQPQHF. The DNA of the CDR3 is TGCAGCGTTCCCGCCTCGGGGGGTAGCAATCAGCCCCAGCATTTT. The rearrangement uses TRBV29-1 and TRBJ1-5; D possibly corresponds to TRBD1 (5 bases). This CDR3 is built from 15 residues. Trimming pared 5 bases from V and 0 bases from J, leaving 14 bases between. Germline CDR1 and CDR2: SQVTM and ANQGSEA.

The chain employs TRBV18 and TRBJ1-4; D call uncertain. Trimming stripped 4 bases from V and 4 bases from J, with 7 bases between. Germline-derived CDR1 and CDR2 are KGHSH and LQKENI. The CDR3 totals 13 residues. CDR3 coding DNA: TGTGCCAGCTCACAGTCAGTTAATGAAAAACTGTTTTTT. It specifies CASSQSVNEKLFF.

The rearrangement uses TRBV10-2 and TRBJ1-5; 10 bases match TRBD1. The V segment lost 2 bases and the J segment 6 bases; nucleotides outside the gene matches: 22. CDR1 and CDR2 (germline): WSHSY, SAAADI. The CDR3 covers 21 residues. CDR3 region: CASSENPWDRGGMVGGQPQHF. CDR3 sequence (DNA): TGCGCCAGCAGTGAGAACCCTTGGGACAGGGGAGGAATGGTAGGGGGTCAGCCCCAGCATTTT.

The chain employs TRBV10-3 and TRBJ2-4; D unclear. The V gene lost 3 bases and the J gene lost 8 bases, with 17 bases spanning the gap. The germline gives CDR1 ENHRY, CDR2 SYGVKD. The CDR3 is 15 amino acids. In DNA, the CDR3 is TGTGCCATCAGTGATCCGCGAGGCCAAGTGGACATTCAGTACTTC. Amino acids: CAISDPRGQVDIQYF.

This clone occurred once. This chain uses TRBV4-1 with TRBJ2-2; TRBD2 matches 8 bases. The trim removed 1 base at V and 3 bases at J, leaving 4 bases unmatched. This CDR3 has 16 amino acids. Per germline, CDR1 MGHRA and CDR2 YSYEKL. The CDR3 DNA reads TGCGCCAGCAGCCAAGGGACTAGCTGGGACACCGGGGAGCTGTTTTTT. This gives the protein CASSQGTSWDTGELFF.

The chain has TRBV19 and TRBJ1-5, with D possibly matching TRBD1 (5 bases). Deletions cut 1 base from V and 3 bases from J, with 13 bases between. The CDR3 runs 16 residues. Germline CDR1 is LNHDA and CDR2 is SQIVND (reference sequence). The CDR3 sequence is CASSIVFLTANQPQHF. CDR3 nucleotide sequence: TGTGCCAGTAGTATAGTCTTTCTGACAGCCAATCAGCCCCAGCATTTT.

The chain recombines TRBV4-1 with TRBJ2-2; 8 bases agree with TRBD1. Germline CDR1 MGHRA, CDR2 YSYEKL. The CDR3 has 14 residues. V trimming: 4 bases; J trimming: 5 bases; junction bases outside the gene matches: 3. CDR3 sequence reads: CASSLHRGTGELFF. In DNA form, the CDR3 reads TGCGCCAGCAGCCTACACAGGGGGACCGGGGAGCTGTTTTTT.

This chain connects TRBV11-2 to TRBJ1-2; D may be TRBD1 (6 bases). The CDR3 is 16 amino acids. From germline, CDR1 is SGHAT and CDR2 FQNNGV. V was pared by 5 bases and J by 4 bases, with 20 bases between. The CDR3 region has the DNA TGTGCCAGCAGCAACCGGACCGTTCCAGGGGCCTATGGCTACACCTTC. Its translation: CASSNRTVPGAYGYTF.

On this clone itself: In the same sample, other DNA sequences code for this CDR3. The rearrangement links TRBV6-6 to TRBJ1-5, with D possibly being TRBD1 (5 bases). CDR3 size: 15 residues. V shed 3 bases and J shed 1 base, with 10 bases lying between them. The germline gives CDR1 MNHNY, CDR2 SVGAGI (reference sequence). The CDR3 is CASSYSGGSNQPQHF. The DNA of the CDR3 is TGTGCCAGCAGTTATTCCGGGGGGAGCAATCAGCCCCAGCATTTT.

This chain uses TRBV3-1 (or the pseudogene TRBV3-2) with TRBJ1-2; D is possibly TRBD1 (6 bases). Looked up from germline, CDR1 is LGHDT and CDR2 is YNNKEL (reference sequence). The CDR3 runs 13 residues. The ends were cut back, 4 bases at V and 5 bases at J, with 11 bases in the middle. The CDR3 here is CASSPRTDYGYTF. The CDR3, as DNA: TGTGCCAGCAGCCCCCGGACAGATTATGGCTACACCTTC.

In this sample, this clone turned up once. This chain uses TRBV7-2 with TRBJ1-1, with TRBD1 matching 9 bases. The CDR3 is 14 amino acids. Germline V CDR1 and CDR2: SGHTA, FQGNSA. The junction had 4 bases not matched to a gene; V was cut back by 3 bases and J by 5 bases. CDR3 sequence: CASSLGDRVTEAFF. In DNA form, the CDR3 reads TGTGCCAGCAGCTTGGGGGACAGGGTAACTGAAGCTTTCTTT.

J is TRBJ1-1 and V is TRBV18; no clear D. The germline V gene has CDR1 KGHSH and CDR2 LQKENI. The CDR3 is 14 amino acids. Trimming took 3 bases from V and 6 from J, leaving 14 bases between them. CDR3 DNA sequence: TGTGCCAGCTCACCCTCGGGTGGGTATTCTGAAGCTTTCTTT. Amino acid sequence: CASSPSGGYSEAFF.

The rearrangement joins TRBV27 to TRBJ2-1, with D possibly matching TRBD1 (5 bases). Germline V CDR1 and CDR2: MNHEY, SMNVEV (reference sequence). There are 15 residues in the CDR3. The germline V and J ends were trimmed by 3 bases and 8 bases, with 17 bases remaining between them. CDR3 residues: CASSFSPFRGHEQFF. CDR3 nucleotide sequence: TGTGCCAGCAGTTTCTCCCCCTTTAGGGGCCATGAGCAGTTCTTC.

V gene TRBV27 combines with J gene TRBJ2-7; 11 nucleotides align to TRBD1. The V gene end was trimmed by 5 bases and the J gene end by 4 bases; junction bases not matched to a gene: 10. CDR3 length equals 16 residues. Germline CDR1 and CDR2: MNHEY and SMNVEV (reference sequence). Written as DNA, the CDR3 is TGTGCCAGCAGTCGAAACCCCGGGACAGGGGGATACGAGCAGTACTTC. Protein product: CASSRNPGTGGYEQYF.

CDR3 bases: TGTGCCAGTAGTAGGACACAGGGTGACGAGCAGTACTTC. It translates to CASSRTQGDEQYF. This rearrangement joins TRBV19 to TRBJ2-7; D may be TRBD1 (6 bases). Trimming took off 4 bases at V and 5 bases at J, with 12 bases between the two ends. The CDR3 has 13 amino acids. The germline CDR1 and CDR2 sequences are LNHDA and SQIVND (reference sequence).

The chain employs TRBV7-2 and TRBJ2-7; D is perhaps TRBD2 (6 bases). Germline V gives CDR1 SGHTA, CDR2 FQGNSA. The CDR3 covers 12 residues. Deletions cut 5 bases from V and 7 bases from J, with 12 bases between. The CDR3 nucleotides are TGTGCCAGCAGCCTAATTGGGACTGAGCAGTACTTC. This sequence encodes CASSLIGTEQYF.

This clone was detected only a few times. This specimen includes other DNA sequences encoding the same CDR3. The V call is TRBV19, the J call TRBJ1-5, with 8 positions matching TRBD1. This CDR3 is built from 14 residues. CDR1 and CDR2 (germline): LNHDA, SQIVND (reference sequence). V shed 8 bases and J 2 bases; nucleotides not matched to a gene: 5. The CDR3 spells CASSGQGGNQPQHF. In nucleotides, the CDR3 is TGTGCCAGTTCTGGACAGGGTGGCAATCAGCCCCAGCATTTT.

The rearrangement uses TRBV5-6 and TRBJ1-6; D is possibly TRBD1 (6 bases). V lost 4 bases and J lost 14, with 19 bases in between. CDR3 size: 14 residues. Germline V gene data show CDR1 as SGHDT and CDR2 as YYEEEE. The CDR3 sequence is CASSLRQAPLTLHF. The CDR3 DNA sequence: TGTGCCAGCAGCCTTAGACAGGCCCCGTTAACCCTCCACTTT. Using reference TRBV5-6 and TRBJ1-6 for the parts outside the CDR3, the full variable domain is DAGVTQSPTHLIKTRGQQVTLRCSPKSGHDTVSWYQQALGQGPQFIFQYYEEEERQRGNFPDRFSGHQFPNYSSELNVNALLLGDSALYLCASSLRQAPLTLHFGNGTRLTVT.